The T cell receptor beta chain under discussion was sequenced for a study of blood T cell repertoires in COVID-19. Study context: Donors in the United States, Italy and Spain gave samples during acute or convalescent COVID-19. Nucleic acid was either cDNA or gDNA, and it came from T cells, B-cell-depleted T cells, or PBMCs.

The CDR3 totals 12 residues. Deletions cut 3 bases from V and 3 bases from J, with 9 bases between. Looked up from germline, CDR1 is GTSNPN and CDR2 is SVGIG (reference sequence). Original data processing: Reference gene primer amplification gave estimated nucleated cell counts. Some clones are missing from TCRdb's copy, which holds only in-frame ones; the method was immunoSEQ multiplex PCR. The DNA gave D and trimming, while V, J and clone size come from that table. The sample carries 150,000 to 160,000 clones, roughly nine tenths recorded once. The chain recombines TRBV30 with TRBJ2-7; D uncertain. This TCR was sampled from a woman aged 70-85 years with acute or convalescent COVID-19. The sequencing input was peripheral blood. Here the CDR3 reads CAWRPQIYEQYF. The DNA of the CDR3 is TGTGCCTGGAGGCCACAGATCTACGAGCAGTACTTC.